Below, 28 T cell receptor beta chains from the same sample are listed, as sequenced in a study of cytomegalovirus exposure and HLA in healthy donors. Vbeta (60) and Jbeta (13) primers were used in the PCR. The table came from immunoSEQ multiplex PCR; TCRdb's copy has only in-frame clones and leaves some out. The sample yields tens of thousands of clones, around 80% seen once. Sequences were obtained from PBMCs. These receptors all stem from a male donor in good health and CMV-seropositive.

The chain is built from TRBV4-1 and TRBJ1-5; D is unresolved. The CDR3 is 10 amino acids. V was cut by 11 bases and J by 5 bases, with 7 bases left in between. The germline gives CDR1 MGHRA, CDR2 YSYEKL. CDR3 DNA sequence: TGCGCCCGTCAGGATCAGCCCCAGCATTTT. It codes for CARQDQPQHF.

The rearrangement links TRBV18 to TRBJ1-2, with D perhaps TRBD1 (6 bases). CDR1 and CDR2 (germline): KGHSH, LQKENI. V lost 2 bases and J lost 5, with 15 bases in between. CDR3 size: 15 residues. CDR3 in DNA: TGTGCCAGCTCACCAGGACAGACCCTCTCGTATGGCTACACCTTC. This encodes CASSPGQTLSYGYTF.

The chain has TRBV6-1 and TRBJ2-6; D gene ambiguous. V was cut by 2 bases and J by 0 bases, with 8 bases left in between. The CDR3 runs to 16 residues. CDR1 and CDR2 (germline): MNHNS, SASEGT. CDR3 in DNA: TGTGCCAGCAGTGAACCCCTACCCTCTGGGGCCAACGTCCTGACTTTC. Its translation: CASSEPLPSGANVLTF.

The V call is TRBV29-1, the J call TRBJ1-1; the match to TRBD1 covers 7 bases. CDR1 and CDR2 (germline): SQVTM, ANQGSEA. The CDR3 has 15 amino acids. Losses at the gene ends were 1 base for V and 7 bases for J; bases not matched to a gene: 12. The CDR3 here is CSVEAWQGGYVEAFF. The CDR3 nucleotides read TGCAGCGTTGAAGCCTGGCAGGGGGGATATGTTGAAGCTTTCTTT. The variable domain in full, completed from reference TRBV29-1 and TRBJ1-1, reads SAVISQKPSRDICQRGTSLTIQCQVDSQVTMMFWYRQQPGQSLTLIATANQGSEATYESGFVIDKFPISRPNLTFSTLTVSNMSPEDSSIYLCSVEAWQGGYVEAFFGQGTRLTVV.

This clone was observed a few times. CDR3 region: CASRQVKGEQFF. The DNA of the CDR3 is TGTGCCAGCAGACAGGTTAAAGGTGAGCAGTTCTTC. The V gene is TRBV27, the J gene TRBJ2-1; possible D gene TRBD1, 5 bases. Germline lookup yields CDR1 MNHEY and CDR2 SMNVEV (reference sequence). The CDR3 is made up of 12 amino acids. Trimming removed 6 bases at V and 9 bases at J, with 12 bases between.

The rearrangement links TRBV5-4 to TRBJ1-5, with D hard to call. The V gene lost 0 bases and the J gene lost 4 bases, with 5 bases spanning the gap. Germline-derived CDR1 and CDR2 are SGHNT and YYREEE (reference sequence). The CDR3 extends over 13 amino acids. CDR3 nucleotide sequence: TGTGCCAGCAGCTTGGCGGGGAATCAGCCCCAGCATTTT. It yields the protein CASSLAGNQPQHF.

The chain couples TRBV5-1 to TRBJ2-4; D gene ambiguous. The CDR3 is 12 residues long. The V and J ends lost 6 bases and 5 bases respectively, with 9 bases between them. Per the germline V gene, CDR1 is SGHRS and CDR2 is YFSETQ. CDR3 DNA: TGCGCCAGCAAATCGTCCCAAAACATTCAGTACTTC. Its translation is CASKSSQNIQYF.

The V and J genes are TRBV7-2 and TRBJ1-1, with unresolved D. This CDR3 spans 14 amino acids. Germline V gives CDR1 SGHTA, CDR2 FQGNSA. V gave up 2 bases and J gave up 2 bases, with 9 bases separating them. CDR3 in DNA: TGTGCCAGCAGCTTAAACAGTTTTAACACTGAAGCTTTCTTT. Residues: CASSLNSFNTEAFF. The complete variable domain, with remaining parts taken from reference TRBV7-2 and TRBJ1-1, reads GAGVSQSPSNKVTEKGKDVELRCDPISGHTALYWYRQSLGQGLEFLIYFQGNSAPDKSGLPSDRFSAERTGGSVSTLTIQRTQQEDSAVYLCASSLNSFNTEAFFGQGTRLTVV.

The chain carries TRBV9 and TRBJ2-7, with 9 nucleotides matching TRBD2. The CDR3 is 16 amino acids. Losses at the gene ends were 4 bases for V and 1 base for J; bases not matched to a gene: 9. Germline CDR1 SGDLS, CDR2 YYNGEE. The DNA for the CDR3 is TGTGCCAGCAGCCCCCATGTGACTAGCGGATCCTACGAGCAGTACTTC. It encodes CASSPHVTSGSYEQYF.

The chain is built from TRBV7-2 and TRBJ2-1; 9 bases fit TRBD2. Germline V lookup: CDR1 SGHTA, CDR2 FQGNSA. There are 14 residues in the CDR3. The trim removed 8 bases at V and 7 bases at J, leaving 9 bases unmatched. The CDR3 is CASLKAGGSNEQFF. The CDR3 region has the DNA TGTGCCAGCCTTAAAGCGGGAGGCTCGAATGAGCAGTTCTTC.

The chain joins TRBV7-2 to TRBJ2-3; D is possibly TRBD2 (6 bases). Germline assignment: CDR1 SGHTA and CDR2 FQGNSA. V lost 5 bases and J 6 bases, leaving 15 bases between the germline ends. The length of the CDR3 is 14 residues. In DNA form, the CDR3 reads TGTGCCAGCAGCACCCGACTAGGGCCTGATACGCAGTATTTT. Residues: CASSTRLGPDTQYF.

Within the sample, this clone is medium-sized. The V gene is TRBV6-5, the J gene TRBJ1-2; 8 positions match TRBD1. This CDR3 is built from 14 residues. Germline V gene data show CDR1 as MNHEY and CDR2 as SVGAGI. J was trimmed by 7 bases and V by 4 bases; bases with no gene match: 8. DNA of the CDR3: TGTGCCAGCAGTTGGGACAGGAAAACTTCTGGCTACACCTTC. Protein sequence: CASSWDRKTSGYTF.

The chain employs TRBV6-1 and TRBJ2-5; TRBD1 aligns across 8 bases. The trim removed 6 bases at V and 1 base at J, leaving 4 bases unmatched. Per germline, CDR1 MNHNS and CDR2 SASEGT. The CDR3 consists of 14 residues. In DNA, the CDR3 is TGTGCCAGCAGCATGGGACAGGCCCAAGAGACCCAGTACTTC. It specifies CASSMGQAQETQYF.

The chain carries TRBV5-1 and TRBJ2-7; D might be TRBD1 (5 bases). Germline V gene sequence: CDR1 SGHRS, CDR2 YFSETQ. CDR3 length equals 14 residues. Between the trimmed V and J ends, which lost 0 bases and 6 bases, there was a span of 13 bases. This CDR3 is CASSLGQGSGEQYF. The CDR3 nucleotides read TGCGCCAGCAGCTTGGGTCAGGGTTCGGGCGAGCAGTACTTC. The variable domain in full, completed from reference TRBV5-1 and TRBJ2-7, reads KAGVTQTPRYLIKTRGQQVTLSCSPISGHRSVSWYQQTPGQGLQFLFEYFSETQRNKGNFPGRFSGRQFSNSRSEMNVSTLELGDSALYLCASSLGQGSGEQYFGPGTRLTVT.

A few counts support this clone. The chain has TRBV4-3 and TRBJ2-1; TRBD2 agrees at 11 bases. Germline assignment: CDR1 LGHNA and CDR2 YSLEER. V shed 1 base, J shed 4 bases, and the junction held 0 bases outside the gene matches. The CDR3 runs 15 residues. The CDR3 bases are TGCGCCAGCAGCCAAGGGACTAGCGGGTACAATGAGCAGTTCTTC. It specifies CASSQGTSGYNEQFF.

This clone appeared a few times. The DNA of the CDR3 is TGTGCCAGCAGTGGGCTTACTGAAAAACTGTTTTTT. Translation: CASSGLTEKLFF. The rearrangement links TRBV28 to TRBJ1-4; no definite D call. This CDR3 spans 12 amino acids. V lost 5 bases to trimming and J lost 7 bases, with 8 bases between them. Germline CDR1 MDHEN, CDR2 SYDVKM.

As concerns this clone: Other nucleotide sequences from this sample produce the same CDR3. This chain links TRBV5-4 with TRBJ2-2; D ambiguous. Germline loops: CDR1 SGHNT, CDR2 YYREEE (reference sequence). CDR3 length: 13 amino acids. V lost 0 bases, J lost 8 bases, and 8 bases lay in between. The CDR3 DNA sequence: TGTGCCAGCAGCTTGGTTGGAGCTGGGGAGCTGTTTTTT. Residues: CASSLVGAGELFF.

V and J are TRBV2 and TRBJ1-5; D is unresolved. This CDR3 spans 13 amino acids. The V end was cut by 4 bases, the J end by 6 bases, with 10 bases between. Germline V gives CDR1 SNHLY, CDR2 FYNNEI. CDR3 DNA sequence: TGTGCCAGCAGTGGTACATTGCTTCAGCCCCAGCATTTT. Translating it yields CASSGTLLQPQHF. Full variable domain (missing parts from reference TRBV2 and TRBJ1-5): EPEVTQTPSHQVTQMGQEVILRCVPISNHLYFYWYRQILGQKVEFLVSFYNNEISEKSEIFDDQFSVERPDGSNFTLKIRSTKLEDSAMYFCASSGTLLQPQHFGDGTRLSIL.

This chain links TRBV29-1 with TRBJ1-1; the match to TRBD1 covers 7 bases. This CDR3 region has 13 residues. Looked up from germline, CDR1 is SQVTM and CDR2 is ANQGSEA. J was trimmed by 1 base and V by 4 bases; bases with no gene match: 3. The CDR3 sequence is CSVVRDRNTEAFF. The CDR3, as DNA: TGCAGCGTTGTCCGGGACAGGAACACTGAAGCTTTCTTT.

This clone was observed a single time. This sequence joins TRBV4-2 and TRBJ2-1, with D unclear. Trimming left V 1 base short and J 0 bases short, with 10 bases between. Germline values: CDR1 LGHNA, CDR2 YNFKEQ. The CDR3 is made up of 16 amino acids. The CDR3 nucleotides read TGTGCCAGCAGCCAAGGTGTTCGGGTCTCCTACAATGAGCAGTTCTTC. This codes for CASSQGVRVSYNEQFF.

CDR3 sequence reads: CASRARGADTQYF. The CDR3 DNA sequence: TGTGCCAGCAGGGCTAGGGGCGCAGATACGCAGTATTTT. This rearrangement joins TRBV9 to TRBJ2-3, with D possibly matching TRBD1 (5 bases). This CDR3 comprises 13 residues. Germline V gives CDR1 SGDLS, CDR2 YYNGEE. Trimming took off 5 bases at V and 4 bases at J, with 11 bases between the two ends.

The chain has TRBV6-1 and TRBJ2-5; weak D call: TRBD2 (6 bases). Trimming took 7 bases from V and 2 from J, leaving 14 bases between them. The CDR3 is 14 residues long. Germline CDR1 is MNHNS and CDR2 is SASEGT. The CDR3 sequence: CASNTGSGQETQYF. The CDR3 DNA sequence: TGTGCCAGCAATACCGGGAGTGGTCAAGAGACCCAGTACTTC.

The chain links TRBV4-3 to TRBJ2-3, with TRBD2 identical over 7 bases. The CDR3 runs to 16 residues. The germline gives CDR1 LGHNA, CDR2 YSLEER. The junction had 9 bases not matched to a gene; V was cut back by 4 bases and J by 2 bases. This chain's CDR3 is CASSLGLADTTDTQYF. The CDR3 DNA is TGCGCCAGCAGCCTTGGGCTAGCGGACACCACAGATACGCAGTATTTT.

This clone was seen a handful of times. The V call is TRBV5-4, the J call TRBJ1-1; D gene ambiguous. The V gene's germline CDR1 is SGHNT and CDR2 YYREEE (reference sequence). This CDR3 contains 13 residues. Trimming took 2 bases from V and 8 from J, leaving 13 bases between them. CDR3 sequence (DNA): TGTGCCAGCAGCTTCGCCAAGAGAGCGGAAGCTTTCTTT. This translates into CASSFAKRAEAFF.

J is TRBJ1-3 and V is TRBV28, with 9 bases fitting TRBD1. J gave up 2 bases and V 4 bases, and 3 bases lay outside the gene matches. The CDR3 totals 15 residues. In germline, CDR1 is MDHEN, CDR2 SYDVKM. CDR3 coding DNA: TGTGCCAGCAGTTCACAGGGGGCACCTGGAAACACCATATATTTT. Protein sequence: CASSSQGAPGNTIYF.

The chain recombines TRBV7-9 with TRBJ1-1, with 7 bases fitting TRBD1. Germline values: CDR1 SEHNR, CDR2 FQNEAQ (reference sequence). The junction had 11 bases not matched to a gene; V was cut back by 5 bases and J by 5 bases. The CDR3 length is 15 residues. DNA for the CDR3: TGTGCCAGCAGCCCACCCAATACAGGGGCGACTGAAGCTTTCTTT. It yields the protein CASSPPNTGATEAFF.

V is TRBV27 and J is TRBJ2-1; D is ambiguous. Trimming pared 3 bases from V and 13 bases from J, leaving 10 bases between. The CDR3 is made up of 11 amino acids. Germline loops: CDR1 MNHEY, CDR2 SMNVEV (reference sequence). The CDR3: CASSFLAKQFF. CDR3 coding DNA: TGTGCCAGCAGTTTTCTCGCGAAACAGTTCTTC.

The DNA for the CDR3 is TGTGCCAGCAGCTTGGCAGGGGTCGCCTACGAGCAGTACTTC. It specifies CASSLAGVAYEQYF. The chain is built from TRBV5-5 and TRBJ2-7; possibly TRBD1 for D (6 bases). In germline, CDR1 is SGHKS, CDR2 YYEKEE (reference sequence). This CDR3 region has 14 residues. The V end lost 0 bases, the J end lost 2 bases, and 9 bases lay between the germline ends.